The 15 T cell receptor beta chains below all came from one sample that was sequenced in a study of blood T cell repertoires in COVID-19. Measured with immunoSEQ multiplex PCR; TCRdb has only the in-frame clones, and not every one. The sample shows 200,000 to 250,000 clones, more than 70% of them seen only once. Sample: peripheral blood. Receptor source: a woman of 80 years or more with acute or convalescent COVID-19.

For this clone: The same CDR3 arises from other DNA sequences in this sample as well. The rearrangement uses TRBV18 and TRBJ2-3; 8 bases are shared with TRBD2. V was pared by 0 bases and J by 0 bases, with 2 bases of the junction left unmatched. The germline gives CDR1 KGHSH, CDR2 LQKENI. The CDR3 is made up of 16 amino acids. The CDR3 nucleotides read TGTGCCAGCTCACCACCTAGCGGGACTAGCACAGATACGCAGTATTTT. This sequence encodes CASSPPSGTSTDTQYF.

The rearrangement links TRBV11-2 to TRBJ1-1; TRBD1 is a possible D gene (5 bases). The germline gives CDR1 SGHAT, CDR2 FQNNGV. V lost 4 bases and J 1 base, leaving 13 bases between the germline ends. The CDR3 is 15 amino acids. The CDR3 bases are TGTGCCAGCAGCTCACGCGGGACGGAGAACACTGAAGCTTTCTTT. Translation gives CASSSRGTENTEAFF.

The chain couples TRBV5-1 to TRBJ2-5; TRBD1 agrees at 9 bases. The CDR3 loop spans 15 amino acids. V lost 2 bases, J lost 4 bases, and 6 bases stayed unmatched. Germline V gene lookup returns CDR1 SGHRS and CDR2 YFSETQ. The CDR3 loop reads CASSFGRQGGETQYF. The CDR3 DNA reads TGCGCCAGCAGCTTTGGGAGACAGGGGGGAGAGACCCAGTACTTC.

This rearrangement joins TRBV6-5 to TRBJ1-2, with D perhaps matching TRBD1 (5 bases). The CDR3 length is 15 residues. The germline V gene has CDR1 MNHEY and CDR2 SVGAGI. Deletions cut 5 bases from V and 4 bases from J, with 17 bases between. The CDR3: CASSILQVGSYGYTF. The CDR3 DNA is TGTGCCAGCAGTATTTTACAGGTGGGATCCTATGGCTACACCTTC.

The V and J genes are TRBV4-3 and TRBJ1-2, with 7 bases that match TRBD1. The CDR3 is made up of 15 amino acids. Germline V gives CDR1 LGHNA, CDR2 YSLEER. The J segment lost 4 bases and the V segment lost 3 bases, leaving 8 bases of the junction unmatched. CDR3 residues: CASSQTLQGTYGYTF. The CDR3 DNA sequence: TGCGCCAGCAGCCAGACCCTACAGGGGACCTATGGCTACACCTTC.

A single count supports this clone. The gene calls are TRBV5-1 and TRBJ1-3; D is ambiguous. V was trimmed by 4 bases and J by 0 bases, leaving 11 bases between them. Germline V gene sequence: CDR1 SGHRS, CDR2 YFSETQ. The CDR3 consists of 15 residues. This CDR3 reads CASSTDGHSGNTIYF. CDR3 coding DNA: TGCGCCAGCAGCACAGACGGCCACTCTGGAAACACCATATATTTT.

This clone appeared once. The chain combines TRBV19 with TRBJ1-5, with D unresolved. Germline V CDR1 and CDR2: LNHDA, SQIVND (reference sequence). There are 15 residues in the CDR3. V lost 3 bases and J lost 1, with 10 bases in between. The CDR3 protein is CASSILTLSNQPQHF. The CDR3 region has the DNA TGTGCCAGTAGTATTCTGACACTGAGCAATCAGCCCCAGCATTTT.

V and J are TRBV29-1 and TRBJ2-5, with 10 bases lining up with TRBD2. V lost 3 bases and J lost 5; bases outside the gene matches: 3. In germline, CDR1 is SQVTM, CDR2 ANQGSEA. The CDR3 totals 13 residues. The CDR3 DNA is TGCAGCGTTGAGACTAGCGGGTACGAGACCCAGTACTTC. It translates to CSVETSGYETQYF.

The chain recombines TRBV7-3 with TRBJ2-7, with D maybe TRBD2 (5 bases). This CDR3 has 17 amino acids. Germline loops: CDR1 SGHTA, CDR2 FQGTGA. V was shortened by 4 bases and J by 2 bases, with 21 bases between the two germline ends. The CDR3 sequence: CASSSDRAPRDPYEQYF. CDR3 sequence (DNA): TGTGCCAGCAGCTCCGATCGGGCCCCCCGGGATCCCTACGAGCAGTACTTC.

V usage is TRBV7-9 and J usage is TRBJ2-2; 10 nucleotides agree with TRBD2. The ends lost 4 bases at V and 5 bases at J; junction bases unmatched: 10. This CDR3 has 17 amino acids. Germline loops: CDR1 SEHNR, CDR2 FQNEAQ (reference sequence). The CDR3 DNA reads TGTGCCAGCAGCTCTAGCCCTAGCGGGGGTTATACCGGGGAGCTGTTTTTT. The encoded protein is CASSSSPSGGYTGELFF. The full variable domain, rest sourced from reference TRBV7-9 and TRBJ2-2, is DTGVSQNPRHKITKRGQNVTFRCDPISEHNRLYWYRQTLGQGPEFLTYFQNEAQLEKSRLLSDRFSAERPKGSFSTLEIQRTEQGDSAMYLCASSSSPSGGYTGELFFGEGSRLTVL.

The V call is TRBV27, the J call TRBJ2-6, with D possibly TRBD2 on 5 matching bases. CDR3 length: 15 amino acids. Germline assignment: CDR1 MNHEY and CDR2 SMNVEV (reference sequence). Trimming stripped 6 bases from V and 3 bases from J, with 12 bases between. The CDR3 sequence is CASRAEGVGANVLTF. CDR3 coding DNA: TGTGCCAGCAGGGCAGAGGGAGTTGGGGCCAACGTCCTGACTTTC.

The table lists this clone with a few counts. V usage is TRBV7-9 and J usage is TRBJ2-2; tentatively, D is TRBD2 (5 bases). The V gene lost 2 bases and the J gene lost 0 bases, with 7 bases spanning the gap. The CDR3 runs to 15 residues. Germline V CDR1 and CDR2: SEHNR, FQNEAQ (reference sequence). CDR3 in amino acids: CASSLTGSNTGELFF. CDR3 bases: TGTGCCAGCAGCTTAACGGGATCGAACACCGGGGAGCTGTTTTTT.

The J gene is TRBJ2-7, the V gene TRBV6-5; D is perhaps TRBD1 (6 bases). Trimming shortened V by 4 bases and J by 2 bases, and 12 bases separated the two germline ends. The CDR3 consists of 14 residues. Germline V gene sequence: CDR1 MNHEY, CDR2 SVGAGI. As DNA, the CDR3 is TGTGCCAGCAGTTCCAATGCAGGGGCCTACGAGCAGTACTTC. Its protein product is CASSSNAGAYEQYF.

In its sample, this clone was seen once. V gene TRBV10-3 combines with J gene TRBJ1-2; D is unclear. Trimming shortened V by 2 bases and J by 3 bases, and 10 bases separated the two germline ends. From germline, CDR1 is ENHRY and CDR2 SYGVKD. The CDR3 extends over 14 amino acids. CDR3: CAISEGLEHYGYTF. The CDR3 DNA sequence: TGTGCCATCAGTGAGGGACTCGAACACTATGGCTACACCTTC.

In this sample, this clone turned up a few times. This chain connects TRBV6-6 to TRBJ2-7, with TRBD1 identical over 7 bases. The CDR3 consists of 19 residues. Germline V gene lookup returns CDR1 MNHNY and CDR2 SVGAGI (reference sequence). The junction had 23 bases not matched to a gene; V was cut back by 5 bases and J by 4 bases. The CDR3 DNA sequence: TGTGCCAGCAGTCCTGCCGTGACAGGGTCGCTGGGGAATCAATACGAGCAGTACTTC. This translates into CASSPAVTGSLGNQYEQYF.